The present TCR beta chain was sequenced within a study of OX40 agonist ivuxolimab in advanced cancers. This clone was recorded once. Its antigen is not known. Points from the study as a whole: Certain nonresponders likewise exhibited a low normalized T-cell clonal expansion. With doses of 0.1 to 3.0 mg/kg, CD4+ and CD8+ blood T cells had undergone clonal expansion by week 6.

Profiling relied on immunoSEQ multiplex PCR, and the TCRdb table lists in-frame clones only, not all of them. The sample shows approximately 94,000 clones, about 90% of them seen only once. The sequencing here drew on CD4+ or CD8+ T cells sorted from blood, taken in a trial of the OX40 agonist ivuxolimab. This clonotype was obtained from an adult with an advanced solid tumor such as melanoma, head and neck, liver or kidney cancer.

Written as DNA, the CDR3 is TGCGCCAGCTCCGATGGCCCTGGAAACACCATATATTTT. Its translation: CASSDGPGNTIYF. V usage is TRBV5-1 and J usage is TRBJ1-3; D remains unclear. Trimming left V 7 bases short and J 2 bases short, with 10 bases between. Germline values: CDR1 SGHRS, CDR2 YFSETQ. The CDR3 covers 13 residues.